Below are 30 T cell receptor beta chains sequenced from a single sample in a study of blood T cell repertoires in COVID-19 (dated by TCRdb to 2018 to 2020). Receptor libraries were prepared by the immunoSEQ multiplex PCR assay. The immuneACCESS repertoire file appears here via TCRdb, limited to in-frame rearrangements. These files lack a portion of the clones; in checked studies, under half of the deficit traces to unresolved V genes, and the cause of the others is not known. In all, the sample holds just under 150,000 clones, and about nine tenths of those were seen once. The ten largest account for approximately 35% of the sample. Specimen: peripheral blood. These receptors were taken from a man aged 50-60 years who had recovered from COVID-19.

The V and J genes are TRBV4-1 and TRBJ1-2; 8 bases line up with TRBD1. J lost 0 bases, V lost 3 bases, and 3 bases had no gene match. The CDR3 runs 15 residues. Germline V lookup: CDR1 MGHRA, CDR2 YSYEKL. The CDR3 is CASSQDRAANYGYTF. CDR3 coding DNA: TGCGCCAGCAGCCAGGACAGGGCTGCTAACTATGGCTACACCTTC.

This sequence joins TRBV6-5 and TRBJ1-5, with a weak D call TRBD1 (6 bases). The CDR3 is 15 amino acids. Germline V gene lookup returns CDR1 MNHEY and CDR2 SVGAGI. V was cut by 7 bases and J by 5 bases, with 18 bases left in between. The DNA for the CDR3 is TGTGCCAGCACGTATTATAACAGGGCGGATCAGCCCCAGCATTTT. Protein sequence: CASTYYNRADQPQHF.

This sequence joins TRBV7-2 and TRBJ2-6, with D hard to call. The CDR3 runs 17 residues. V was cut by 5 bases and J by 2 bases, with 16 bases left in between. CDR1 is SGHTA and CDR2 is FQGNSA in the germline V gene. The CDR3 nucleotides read TGTGCCAGCAGCCTAATTTTGTCTTTTACTGGGGCCAACGTCCTGACTTTC. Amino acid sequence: CASSLILSFTGANVLTF.

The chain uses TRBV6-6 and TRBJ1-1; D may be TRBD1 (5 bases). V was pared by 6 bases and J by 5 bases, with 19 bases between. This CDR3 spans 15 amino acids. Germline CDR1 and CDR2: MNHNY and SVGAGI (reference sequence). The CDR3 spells CASSYDHGGDTEAFF. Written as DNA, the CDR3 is TGTGCCAGCAGCTACGACCACGGGGGGGATACTGAAGCTTTCTTT.

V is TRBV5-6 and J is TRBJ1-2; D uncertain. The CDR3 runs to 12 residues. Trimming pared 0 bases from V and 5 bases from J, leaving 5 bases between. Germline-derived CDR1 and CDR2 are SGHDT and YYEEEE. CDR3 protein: CASSLEQYGYTF. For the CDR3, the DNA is TGTGCCAGCAGCTTGGAACAATATGGCTACACCTTC. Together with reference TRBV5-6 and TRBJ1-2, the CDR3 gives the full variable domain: DAGVTQSPTHLIKTRGQQVTLRCSPKSGHDTVSWYQQALGQGPQFIFQYYEEEERQRGNFPDRFSGHQFPNYSSELNVNALLLGDSALYLCASSLEQYGYTFGSGTRLTVV.

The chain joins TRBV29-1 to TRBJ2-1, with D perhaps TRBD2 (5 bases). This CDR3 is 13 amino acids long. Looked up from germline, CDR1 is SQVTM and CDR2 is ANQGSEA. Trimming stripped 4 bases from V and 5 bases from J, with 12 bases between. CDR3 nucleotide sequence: TGCAGCGTTGGTATACCGGGGAACAATGAGCAGTTCTTC. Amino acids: CSVGIPGNNEQFF.

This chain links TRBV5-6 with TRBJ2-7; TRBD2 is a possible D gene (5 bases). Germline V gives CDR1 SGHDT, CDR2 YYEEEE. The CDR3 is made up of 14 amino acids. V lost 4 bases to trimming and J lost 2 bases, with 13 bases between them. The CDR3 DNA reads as TGTGCCAGCAGCGGCGGACTTGGGGCCTACGAGCAGTACTTC. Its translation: CASSGGLGAYEQYF. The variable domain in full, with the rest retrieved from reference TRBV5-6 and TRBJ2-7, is DAGVTQSPTHLIKTRGQQVTLRCSPKSGHDTVSWYQQALGQGPQFIFQYYEEEERQRGNFPDRFSGHQFPNYSSELNVNALLLGDSALYLCASSGGLGAYEQYFGPGTRLTVT.

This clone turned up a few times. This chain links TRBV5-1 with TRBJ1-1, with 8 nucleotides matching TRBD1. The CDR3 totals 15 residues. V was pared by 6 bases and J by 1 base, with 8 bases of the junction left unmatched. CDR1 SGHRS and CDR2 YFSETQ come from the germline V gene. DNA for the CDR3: TGCGCCAGCACCCTCCAGGGGGCGGGGAACACTGAAGCTTTCTTT. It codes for CASTLQGAGNTEAFF. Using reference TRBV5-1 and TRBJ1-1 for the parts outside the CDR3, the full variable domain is KAGVTQTPRYLIKTRGQQVTLSCSPISGHRSVSWYQQTPGQGLQFLFEYFSETQRNKGNFPGRFSGRQFSNSRSEMNVSTLELGDSALYLCASTLQGAGNTEAFFGQGTRLTVV.

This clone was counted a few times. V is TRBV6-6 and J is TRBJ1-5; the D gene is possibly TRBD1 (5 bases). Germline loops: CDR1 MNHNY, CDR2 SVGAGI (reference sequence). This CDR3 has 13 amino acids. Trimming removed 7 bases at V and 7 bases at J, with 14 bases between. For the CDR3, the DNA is TGTGCCAGCACTATCCGCGGGGGACAGCCCCAGCATTTT. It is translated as CASTIRGGQPQHF.

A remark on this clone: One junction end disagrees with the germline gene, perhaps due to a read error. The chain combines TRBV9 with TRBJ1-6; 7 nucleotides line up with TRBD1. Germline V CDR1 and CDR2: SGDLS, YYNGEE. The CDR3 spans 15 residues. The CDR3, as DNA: TGTGCCAGCAGCGTAGGGGACAGTTTGAATTCACCCCCCCACTTT. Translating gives CASSVGDSLNSPPHF.

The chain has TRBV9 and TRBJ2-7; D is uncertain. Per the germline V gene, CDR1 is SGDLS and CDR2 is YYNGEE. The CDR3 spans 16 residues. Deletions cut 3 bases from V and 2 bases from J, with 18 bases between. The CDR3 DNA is TGTGCCAGCAGCGGCCATCCACCCGCAGATACCTACGAGCAGTACTTC. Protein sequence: CASSGHPPADTYEQYF.

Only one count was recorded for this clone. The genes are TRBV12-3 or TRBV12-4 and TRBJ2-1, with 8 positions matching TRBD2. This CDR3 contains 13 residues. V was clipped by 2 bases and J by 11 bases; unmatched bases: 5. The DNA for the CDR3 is TGTGCCAGCAGTTTAAGCCTAGCGGGCCAGCAGTTCTTC. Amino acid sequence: CASSLSLAGQQFF.

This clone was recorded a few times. The CDR3 spells CASSLRGGLADTQYF. The CDR3 region has the DNA TGTGCCAGCAGCTTGCGGGGGGGCCTGGCAGATACGCAGTATTTT. The V call is TRBV5-4, the J call TRBJ2-3; 8 positions agree with TRBD2. Germline CDR1 reads SGHNT; CDR2 reads YYREEE (reference sequence). The J segment lost 4 bases and the V segment lost 1 base, leaving 5 bases of the junction unmatched. CDR3 length: 15 amino acids. Variable domain in full (rest from reference TRBV5-4 and TRBJ2-3): ETGVTQSPTHLIKTRGQQVTLRCSSQSGHNTVSWYQQALGQGPQFIFQYYREEENGRGNFPPRFSGLQFPNYSSELNVNALELDDSALYLCASSLRGGLADTQYFGPGTRLTVL.

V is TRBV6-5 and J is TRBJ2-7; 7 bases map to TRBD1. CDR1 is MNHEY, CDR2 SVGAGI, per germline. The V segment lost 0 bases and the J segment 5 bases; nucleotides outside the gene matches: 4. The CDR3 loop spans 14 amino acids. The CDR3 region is CASSYSGQANEQYF. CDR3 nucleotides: TGTGCCAGCAGTTACTCTGGACAGGCGAACGAGCAGTACTTC.

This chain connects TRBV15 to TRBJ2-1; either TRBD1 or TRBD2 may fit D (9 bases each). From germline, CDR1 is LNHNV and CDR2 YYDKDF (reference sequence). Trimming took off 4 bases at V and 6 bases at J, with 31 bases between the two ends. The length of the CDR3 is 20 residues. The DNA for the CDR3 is TGTGCCACCAGCAAGATACCGGGACAGGGAGCGGGGGGCTGGAGCAATGAGCAGTTCTTC. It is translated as CATSKIPGQGAGGWSNEQFF.

CDR3 amino acids: CASSFLGEDTEAFF. In nucleotides, the CDR3 is TGTGCCAGCAGTTTCCTTGGGGAGGACACTGAAGCTTTCTTT. The chain recombines TRBV27 with TRBJ1-1; D is uncertain. Germline lookup yields CDR1 MNHEY and CDR2 SMNVEV (reference sequence). This CDR3 is 14 amino acids long. Deletions cut 3 bases from V and 3 bases from J, with 11 bases between.

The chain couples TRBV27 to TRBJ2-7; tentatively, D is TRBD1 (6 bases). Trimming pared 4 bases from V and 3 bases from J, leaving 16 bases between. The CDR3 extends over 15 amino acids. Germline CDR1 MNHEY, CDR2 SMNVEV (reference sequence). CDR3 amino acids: CASSSPTGPRYEQYF. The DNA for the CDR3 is TGTGCCAGCAGTTCCCCGACAGGTCCGCGCTACGAGCAGTACTTC.

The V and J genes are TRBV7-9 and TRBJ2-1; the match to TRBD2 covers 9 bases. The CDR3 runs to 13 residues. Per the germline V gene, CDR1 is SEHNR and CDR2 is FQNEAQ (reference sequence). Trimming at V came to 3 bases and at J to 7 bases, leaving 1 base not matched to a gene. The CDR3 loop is CASSFAGGNEQFF. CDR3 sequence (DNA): TGTGCCAGCAGCTTTGCGGGGGGGAATGAGCAGTTCTTC. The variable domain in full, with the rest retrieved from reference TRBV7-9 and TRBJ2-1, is DTGVSQNPRHKITKRGQNVTFRCDPISEHNRLYWYRQTLGQGPEFLTYFQNEAQLEKSRLLSDRFSAERPKGSFSTLEIQRTEQGDSAMYLCASSFAGGNEQFFGPGTRLTVL.

The CDR3 here is CASSFGQGKHTIYF. The CDR3 coding sequence is TGTGCCAGCAGCTTCGGACAGGGCAAACACACCATATATTTT. The V call is TRBV7-3, the J call TRBJ1-3; the match to TRBD1 covers 8 bases. The CDR3 is 14 amino acids. With V trimmed by 3 bases and J by 8 bases, 6 bases remained unmatched. CDR1 and CDR2 from the germline V gene are SGHTA and FQGTGA.

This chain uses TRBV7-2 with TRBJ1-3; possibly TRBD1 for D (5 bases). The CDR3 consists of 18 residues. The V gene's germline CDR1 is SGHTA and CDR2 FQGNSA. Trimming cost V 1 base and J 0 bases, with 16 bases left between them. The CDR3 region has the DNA TGTGCCAGCAGCTTAGAAATCGGGGGGAGCGGCTCTGGAAACACCATATATTTT. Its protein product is CASSLEIGGSGSGNTIYF.

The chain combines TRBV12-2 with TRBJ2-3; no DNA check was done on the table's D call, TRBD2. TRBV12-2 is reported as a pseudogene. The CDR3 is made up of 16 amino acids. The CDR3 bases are TGTGCAAGTCGCTTCCCAGCGGGGGCTCGCACAGATACGCAGTATTTT. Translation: CASRFPAGARTDTQYF.

The CDR3 region has the DNA TGTGCCAGCTCACCAAATCGGGGGGAGAACACCGGGGAGCTGTTTTTT. Its protein is CASSPNRGENTGELFF. The rearrangement joins TRBV18 to TRBJ2-2, with TRBD2 matching 7 bases. The CDR3 is 16 residues long. The germline V gene encodes CDR1 KGHSH and CDR2 LQKENI. Trimming removed 2 bases from V and 1 base from J; junction bases left unmatched: 4.

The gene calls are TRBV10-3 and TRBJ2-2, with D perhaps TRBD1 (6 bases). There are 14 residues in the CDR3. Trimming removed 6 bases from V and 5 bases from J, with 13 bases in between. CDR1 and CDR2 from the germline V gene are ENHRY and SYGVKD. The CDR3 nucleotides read TGTGCCATCAGAGGGGGTTGGGAAACCGGGGAGCTGTTTTTT. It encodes CAIRGGWETGELFF.

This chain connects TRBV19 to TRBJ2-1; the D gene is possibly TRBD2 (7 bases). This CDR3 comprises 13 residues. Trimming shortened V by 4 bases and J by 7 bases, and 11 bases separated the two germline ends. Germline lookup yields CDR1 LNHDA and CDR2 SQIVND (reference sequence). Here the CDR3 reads CASSRKGGNEQFF. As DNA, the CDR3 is TGTGCCAGTAGTAGGAAGGGGGGGAATGAGCAGTTCTTC.

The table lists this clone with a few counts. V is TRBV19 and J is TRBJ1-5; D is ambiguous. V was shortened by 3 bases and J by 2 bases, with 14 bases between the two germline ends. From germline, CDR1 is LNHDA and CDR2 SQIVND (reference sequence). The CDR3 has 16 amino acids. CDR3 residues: CASSIAGESGNQPQHF. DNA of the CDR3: TGTGCCAGTAGTATTGCCGGGGAATCAGGCAATCAGCCCCAGCATTTT.

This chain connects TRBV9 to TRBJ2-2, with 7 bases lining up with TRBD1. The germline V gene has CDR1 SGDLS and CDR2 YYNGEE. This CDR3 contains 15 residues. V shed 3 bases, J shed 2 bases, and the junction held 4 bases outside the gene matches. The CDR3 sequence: CASSGDSVNTGELFF. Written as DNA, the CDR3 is TGTGCCAGCAGCGGGGACAGCGTTAACACCGGGGAGCTGTTTTTT.

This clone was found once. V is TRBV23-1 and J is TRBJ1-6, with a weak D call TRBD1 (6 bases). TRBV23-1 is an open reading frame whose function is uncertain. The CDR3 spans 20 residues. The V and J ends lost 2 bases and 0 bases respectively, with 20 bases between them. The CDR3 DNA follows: TGCGCCAGCAGTCAAGCGGGTCCCGGGACAAGGAGCTCCTATAATTCACCCCTCCACTTT. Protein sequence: CASSQAGPGTRSSYNSPLHF.

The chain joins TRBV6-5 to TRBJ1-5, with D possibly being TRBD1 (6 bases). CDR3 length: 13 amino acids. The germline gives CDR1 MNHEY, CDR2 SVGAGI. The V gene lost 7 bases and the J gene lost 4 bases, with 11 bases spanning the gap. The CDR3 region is CASKTGRNQPQHF. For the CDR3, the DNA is TGTGCCAGCAAGACAGGCAGAAATCAGCCCCAGCATTTT.

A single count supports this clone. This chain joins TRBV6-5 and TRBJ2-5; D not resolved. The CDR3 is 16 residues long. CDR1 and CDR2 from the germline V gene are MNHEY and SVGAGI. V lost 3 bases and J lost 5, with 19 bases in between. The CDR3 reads CASSYSMEYMEETQYF. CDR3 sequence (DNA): TGTGCCAGCAGTTATTCGATGGAGTATATGGAGGAGACCCAGTACTTC.

Here the CDR3 reads CASSLAATSGNTIYF. CDR3 coding DNA: TGTGCCAGCAGTTTAGCCGCTACCTCTGGAAACACCATATATTTT. The chain recombines TRBV6-5 with TRBJ1-3; D uncertain. Trimming took off 4 bases at V and 0 bases at J, with 10 bases between the two ends. The CDR3 extends over 15 amino acids. The germline V gene encodes CDR1 MNHEY and CDR2 SVGAGI.